This TCR beta chain was sequenced for a study of blood T cell repertoires in COVID-19. Study as a whole: COVID-19 samples collected from the United States, Italy and Spain covered acute and convalescent phases. In each case, the material was cDNA or gDNA derived from T cells, B-cell-depleted T cells, or PBMCs.

In this sample, this clone turned up once. The CDR3 runs 16 residues. Sequenced by immunoSEQ multiplex PCR; TCRdb stores in-frame clones only, minus some. The table shows about 130,000 clones, with roughly 84% occurring only once. This TCR derives from a woman older than 75 with acute or convalescent COVID-19. The sequenced sample was peripheral blood. The chain uses TRBV21-1 and TRBJ2-5; TRBD1, the D gene given by the table, was not confirmed from the DNA. TRBV21-1 is an annotated pseudogene. The CDR3 region is CASSKSPRAPEETQYF. DNA for the CDR3: TGTGCCAGCAGCAAATCCCCCAGGGCTCCCGAAGAGACCCAGTACTTC.